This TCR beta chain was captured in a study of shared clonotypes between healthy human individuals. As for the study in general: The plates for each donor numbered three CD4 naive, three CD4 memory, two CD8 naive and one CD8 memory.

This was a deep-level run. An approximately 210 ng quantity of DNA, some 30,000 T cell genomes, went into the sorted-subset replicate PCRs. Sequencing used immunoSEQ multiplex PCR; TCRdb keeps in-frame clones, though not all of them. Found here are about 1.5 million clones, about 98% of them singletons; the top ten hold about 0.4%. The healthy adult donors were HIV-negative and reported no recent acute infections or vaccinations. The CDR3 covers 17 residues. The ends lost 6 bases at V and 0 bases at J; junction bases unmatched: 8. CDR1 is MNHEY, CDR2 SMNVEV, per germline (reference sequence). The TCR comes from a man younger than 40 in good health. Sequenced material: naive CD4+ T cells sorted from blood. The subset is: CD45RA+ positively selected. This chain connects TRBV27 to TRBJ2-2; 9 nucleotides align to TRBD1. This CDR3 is CASSPNRGLPNTGELFF. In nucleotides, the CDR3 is TGTGCCAGCAGCCCTAACAGGGGGCTACCGAACACCGGGGAGCTGTTTTTT.